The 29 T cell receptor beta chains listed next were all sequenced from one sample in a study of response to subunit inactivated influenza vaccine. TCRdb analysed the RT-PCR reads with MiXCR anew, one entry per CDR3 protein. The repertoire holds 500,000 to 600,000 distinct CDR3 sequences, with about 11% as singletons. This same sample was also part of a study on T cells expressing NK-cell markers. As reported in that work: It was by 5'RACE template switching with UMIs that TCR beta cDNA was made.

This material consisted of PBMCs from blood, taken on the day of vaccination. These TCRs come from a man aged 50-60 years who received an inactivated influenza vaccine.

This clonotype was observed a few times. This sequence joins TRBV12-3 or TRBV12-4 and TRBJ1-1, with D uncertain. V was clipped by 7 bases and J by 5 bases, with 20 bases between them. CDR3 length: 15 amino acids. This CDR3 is CASKPGSGWWTEAFF. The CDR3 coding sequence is TGTGCCAGCAAACCGGGATCCGGTTGGTGGACTGAAGCTTTCTTT.

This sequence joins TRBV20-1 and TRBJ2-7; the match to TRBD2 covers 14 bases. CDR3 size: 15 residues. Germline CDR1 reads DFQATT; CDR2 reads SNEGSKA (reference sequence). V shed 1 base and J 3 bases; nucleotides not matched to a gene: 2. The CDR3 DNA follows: TGCAGTGCTAGAGGCGGGACTAGCGGGAGCTACGAGCAGTACTTC. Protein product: CSARGGTSGSYEQYF.

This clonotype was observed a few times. In DNA form, the CDR3 reads TGTGCCACCAGTGCCCTGTCGGGGAAACTCCAAGAGACCCAGTACTTC. It is translated as CATSALSGKLQETQYF. V is TRBV24-1 and J is TRBJ2-5; tentative D call: TRBD2 (5 bases). The V end was cut by 5 bases, the J end by 1 base, with 16 bases between. Per germline, CDR1 KGHDR and CDR2 SFDVKD. The CDR3 is made up of 16 amino acids.

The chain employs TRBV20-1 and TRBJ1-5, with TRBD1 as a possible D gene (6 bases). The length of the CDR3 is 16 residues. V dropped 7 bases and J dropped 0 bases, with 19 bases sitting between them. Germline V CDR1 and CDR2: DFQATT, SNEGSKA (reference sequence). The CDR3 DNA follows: TGCAGTGGGGGTATGGGGACACGCTATAGCAATCAGCCCCAGCATTTT. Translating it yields CSGGMGTRYSNQPQHF.

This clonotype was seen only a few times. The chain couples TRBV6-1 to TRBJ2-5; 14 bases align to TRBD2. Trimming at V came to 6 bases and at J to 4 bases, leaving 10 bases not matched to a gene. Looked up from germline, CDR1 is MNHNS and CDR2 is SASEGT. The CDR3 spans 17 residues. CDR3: CASRGLAGGQGRETQYF. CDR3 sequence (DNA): TGTGCCAGCAGAGGACTAGCGGGGGGTCAGGGCCGAGAGACCCAGTACTTC.

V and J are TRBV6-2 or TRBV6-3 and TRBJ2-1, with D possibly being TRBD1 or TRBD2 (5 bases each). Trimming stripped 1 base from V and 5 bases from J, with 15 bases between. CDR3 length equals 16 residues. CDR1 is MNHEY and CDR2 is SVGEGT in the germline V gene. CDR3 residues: CASSYWTGRLDNEQFF. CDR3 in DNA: TGTGCCAGCAGTTACTGGACGGGACGGCTTGACAATGAGCAGTTCTTC.

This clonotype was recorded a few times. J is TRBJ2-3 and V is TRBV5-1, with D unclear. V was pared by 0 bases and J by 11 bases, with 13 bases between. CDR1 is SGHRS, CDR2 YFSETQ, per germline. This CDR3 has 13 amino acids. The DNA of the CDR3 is TGCGCCAGCAGCTTGGGACCCGGGCCTTTGCAGTATTTT. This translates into CASSLGPGPLQYF.

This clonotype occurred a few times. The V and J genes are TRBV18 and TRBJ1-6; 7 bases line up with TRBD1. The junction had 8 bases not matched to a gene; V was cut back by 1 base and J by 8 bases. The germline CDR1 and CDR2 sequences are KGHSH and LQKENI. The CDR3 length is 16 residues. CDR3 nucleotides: TGTGCCAGCTCACCACGGACAGGCGGTGGGGATTCACCCCTCCACTTT. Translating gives CASSPRTGGGDSPLHF.

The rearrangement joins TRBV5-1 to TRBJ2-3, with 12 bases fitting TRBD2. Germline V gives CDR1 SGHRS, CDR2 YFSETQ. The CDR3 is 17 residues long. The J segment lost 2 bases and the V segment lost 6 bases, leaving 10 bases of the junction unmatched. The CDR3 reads CASTMLASGGATDTQYF. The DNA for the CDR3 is TGCGCCAGCACCATGTTGGCTAGCGGGGGGGCCACAGATACGCAGTATTTT.

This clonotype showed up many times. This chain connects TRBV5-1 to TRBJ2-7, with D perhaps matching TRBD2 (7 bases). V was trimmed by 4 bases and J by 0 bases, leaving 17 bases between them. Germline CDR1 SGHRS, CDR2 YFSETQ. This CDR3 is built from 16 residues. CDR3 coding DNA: TGCGCCAGCAGCAGCCTGGGGGGGCCCTACTCCTACGAGCAGTACTTC. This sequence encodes CASSSLGGPYSYEQYF.

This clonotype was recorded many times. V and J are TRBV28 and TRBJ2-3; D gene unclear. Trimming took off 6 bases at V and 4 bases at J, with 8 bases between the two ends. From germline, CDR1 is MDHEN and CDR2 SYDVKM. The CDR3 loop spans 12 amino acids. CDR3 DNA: TGTGCCAGCAGCGATGCGGCAGATACGCAGTATTTT. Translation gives CASSDAADTQYF.

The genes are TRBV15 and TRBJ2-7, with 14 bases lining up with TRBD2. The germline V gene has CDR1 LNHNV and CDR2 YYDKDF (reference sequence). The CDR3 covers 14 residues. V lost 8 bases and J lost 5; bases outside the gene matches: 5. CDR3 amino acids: CATSGTSGSNEQYF. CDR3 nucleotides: TGTGCCACCTCCGGGACTAGCGGGAGTAACGAGCAGTACTTC.

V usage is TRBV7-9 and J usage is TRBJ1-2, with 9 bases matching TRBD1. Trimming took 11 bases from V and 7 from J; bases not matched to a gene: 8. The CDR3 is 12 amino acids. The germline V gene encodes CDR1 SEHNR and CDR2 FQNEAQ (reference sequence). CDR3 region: CALTGQGGGYTF. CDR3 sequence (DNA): TGTGCCCTTACGGGACAGGGTGGTGGCTACACCTTC.

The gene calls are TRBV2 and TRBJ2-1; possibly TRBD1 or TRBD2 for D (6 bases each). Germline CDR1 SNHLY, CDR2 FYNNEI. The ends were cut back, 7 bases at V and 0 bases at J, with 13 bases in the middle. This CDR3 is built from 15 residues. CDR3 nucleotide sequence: TGTGCCAGCATGGTACAGGGAGGCTCCTACAATGAGCAGTTCTTC. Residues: CASMVQGGSYNEQFF.

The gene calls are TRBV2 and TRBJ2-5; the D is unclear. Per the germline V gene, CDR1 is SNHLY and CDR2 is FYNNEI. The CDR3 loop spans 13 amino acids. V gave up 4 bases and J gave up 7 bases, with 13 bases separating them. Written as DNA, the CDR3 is TGTGCCAGCAGTGGTGGGGATTCGGGGACCCAGTACTTC. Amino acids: CASSGGDSGTQYF. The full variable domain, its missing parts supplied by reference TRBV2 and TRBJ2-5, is EPEVTQTPSHQVTQMGQEVILRCVPISNHLYFYWYRQILGQKVEFLVSFYNNEISEKSEIFDDQFSVERPDGSNFTLKIRSTKLEDSAMYFCASSGGDSGTQYFGPGTRLLVL.

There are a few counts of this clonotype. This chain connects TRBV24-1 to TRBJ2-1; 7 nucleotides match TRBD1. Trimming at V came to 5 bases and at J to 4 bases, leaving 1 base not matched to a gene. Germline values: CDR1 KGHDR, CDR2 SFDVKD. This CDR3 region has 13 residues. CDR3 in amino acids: CATSGQGYNEQFF. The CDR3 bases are TGTGCCACCAGTGGACAGGGTTACAATGAGCAGTTCTTC.

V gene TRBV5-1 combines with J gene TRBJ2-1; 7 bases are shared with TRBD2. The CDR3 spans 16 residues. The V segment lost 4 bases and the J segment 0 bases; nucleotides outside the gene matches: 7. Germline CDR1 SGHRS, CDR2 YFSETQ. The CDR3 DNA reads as TGCGCCAGCAGCAGAACTAGCGTGAGCTCCTACAATGAGCAGTTCTTC. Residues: CASSRTSVSSYNEQFF.

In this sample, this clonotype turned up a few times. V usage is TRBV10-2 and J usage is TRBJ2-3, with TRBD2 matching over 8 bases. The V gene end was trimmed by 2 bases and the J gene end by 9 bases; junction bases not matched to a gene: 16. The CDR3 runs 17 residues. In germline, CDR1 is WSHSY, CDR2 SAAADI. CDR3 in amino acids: CASSETRGLGQWITQYF. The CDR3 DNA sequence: TGCGCCAGCAGTGAGACGAGGGGACTAGGGCAATGGATAACGCAGTATTTT.

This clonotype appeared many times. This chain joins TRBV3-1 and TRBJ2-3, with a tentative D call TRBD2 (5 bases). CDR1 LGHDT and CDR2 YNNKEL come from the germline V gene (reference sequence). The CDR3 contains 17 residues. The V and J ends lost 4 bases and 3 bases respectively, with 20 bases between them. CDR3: CASSLLRTASGTDTQYF. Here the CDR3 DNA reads TGTGCCAGCAGCCTATTAAGGACGGCTTCGGGGACAGATACGCAGTATTTT.

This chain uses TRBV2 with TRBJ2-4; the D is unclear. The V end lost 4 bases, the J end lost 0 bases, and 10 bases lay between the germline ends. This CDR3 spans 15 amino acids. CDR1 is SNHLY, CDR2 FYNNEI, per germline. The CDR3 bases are TGTGCCAGCAGTGGACGCCTACTAGCCAAAAACATTCAGTACTTC. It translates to CASSGRLLAKNIQYF.

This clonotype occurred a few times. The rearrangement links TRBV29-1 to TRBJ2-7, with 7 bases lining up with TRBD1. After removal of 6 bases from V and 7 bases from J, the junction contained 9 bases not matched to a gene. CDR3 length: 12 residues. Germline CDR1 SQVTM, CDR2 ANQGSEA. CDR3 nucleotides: TGCAGCGTCGCACCAACAGGGGTAGAGCAGTACTTC. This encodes CSVAPTGVEQYF.

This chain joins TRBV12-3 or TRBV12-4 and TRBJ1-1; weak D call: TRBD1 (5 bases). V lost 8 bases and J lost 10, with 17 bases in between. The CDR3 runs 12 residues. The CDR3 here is CASGSSGPRAFF. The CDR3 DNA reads TGTGCCAGCGGGAGCTCGGGACCCCGAGCTTTCTTT.

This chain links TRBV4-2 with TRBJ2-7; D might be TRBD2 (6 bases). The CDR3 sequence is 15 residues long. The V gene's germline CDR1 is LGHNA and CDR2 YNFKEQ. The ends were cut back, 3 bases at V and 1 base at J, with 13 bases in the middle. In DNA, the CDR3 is TGTGCCAGCAGCCAGGGACTGTCGGGGTCCTACGAGCAGTACTTC. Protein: CASSQGLSGSYEQYF.

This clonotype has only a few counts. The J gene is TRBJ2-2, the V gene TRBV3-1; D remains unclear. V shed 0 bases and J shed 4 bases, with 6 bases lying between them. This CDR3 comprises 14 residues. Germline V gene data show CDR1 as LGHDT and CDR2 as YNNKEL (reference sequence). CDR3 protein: CASSQDRVTGELFF. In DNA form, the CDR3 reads TGTGCCAGCAGCCAAGATCGGGTCACCGGGGAGCTGTTTTTT.

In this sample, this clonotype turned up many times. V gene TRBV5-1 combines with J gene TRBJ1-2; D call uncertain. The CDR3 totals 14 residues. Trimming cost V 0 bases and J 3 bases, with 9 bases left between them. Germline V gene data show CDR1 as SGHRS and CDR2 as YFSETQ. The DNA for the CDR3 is TGCGCCAGCAGCTTGGCCGGGCCTGACTATGGCTACACCTTC. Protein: CASSLAGPDYGYTF.

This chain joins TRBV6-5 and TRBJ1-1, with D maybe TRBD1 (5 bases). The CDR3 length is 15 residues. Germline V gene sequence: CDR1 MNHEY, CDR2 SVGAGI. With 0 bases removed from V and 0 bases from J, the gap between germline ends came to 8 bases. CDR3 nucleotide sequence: TGTGCCAGCAGTTACTCGAGAGGGGTGAACACTGAAGCTTTCTTT. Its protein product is CASSYSRGVNTEAFF.

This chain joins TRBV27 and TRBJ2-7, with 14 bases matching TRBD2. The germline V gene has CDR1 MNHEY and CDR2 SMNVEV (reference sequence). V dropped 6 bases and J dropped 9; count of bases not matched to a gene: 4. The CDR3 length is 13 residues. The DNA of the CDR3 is TGTGCCAGCAGAGGACTAGCGGGAGGATGGCAGTACTTC. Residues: CASRGLAGGWQYF.

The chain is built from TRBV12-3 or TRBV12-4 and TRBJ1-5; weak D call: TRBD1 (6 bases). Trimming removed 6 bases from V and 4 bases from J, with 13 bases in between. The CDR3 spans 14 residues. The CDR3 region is CASRAGVGNQPQHF. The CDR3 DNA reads TGTGCCAGCAGAGCAGGGGTAGGTAATCAGCCCCAGCATTTT.

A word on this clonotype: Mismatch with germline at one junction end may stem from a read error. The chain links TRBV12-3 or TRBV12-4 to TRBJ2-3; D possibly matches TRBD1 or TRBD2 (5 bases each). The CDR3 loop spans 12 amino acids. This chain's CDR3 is CANSRAGGTKYF. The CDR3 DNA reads TGTGCCAACTCCAGGGCTGGGGGTACGAAGTATTTT.